The entry below describes one TCR beta chain. What it recognizes is unknown. Using immunoSEQ multiplex PCR, the repertoire was profiled, and TCRdb retains in-frame clones only, with some absent. The repertoire consists of about 110,000 clones, with about 92% occurring once and the leading ten covering 1.2%. The CDR3 spans 16 residues. Trimming took 0 bases from V and 4 from J; bases not matched to a gene: 8. Germline V gene sequence: CDR1 MNHEY, CDR2 SVGAGI. The entry originates in a study of T cell responses to AZD1222 COVID-19 vaccine. Study results and caveats: Among spike-specific TCRs, nearly half reportedly target unmutated variant regions. Most donors were white British, females outnumbered males, and clonal diversity was possibly underestimated.

This material consisted of peripheral blood, taken on day 0 of AZD1222 vaccination. The chain couples TRBV6-5 to TRBJ2-5; 7 nucleotides align to TRBD1. The receptor's source is an adult in good health. In DNA form, the CDR3 reads TGTGCCAGCAGTTACTCGAGATCAGGGGGAATAGAGACCCAGTACTTC. It encodes CASSYSRSGGIETQYF.